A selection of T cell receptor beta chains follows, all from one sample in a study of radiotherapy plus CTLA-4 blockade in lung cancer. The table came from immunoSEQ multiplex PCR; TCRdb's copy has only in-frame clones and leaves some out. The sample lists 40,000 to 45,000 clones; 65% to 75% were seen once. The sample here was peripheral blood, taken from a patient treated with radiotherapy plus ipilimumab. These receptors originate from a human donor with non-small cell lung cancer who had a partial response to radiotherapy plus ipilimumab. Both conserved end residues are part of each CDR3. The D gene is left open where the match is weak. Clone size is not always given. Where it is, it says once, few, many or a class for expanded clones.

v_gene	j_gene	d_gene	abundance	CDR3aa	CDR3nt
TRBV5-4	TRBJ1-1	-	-	CASSFGGFMNTEAFF	TGTGCCAGCAGCTTTGGAGGGTTCATGAACACTGAAGCTTTCTTT
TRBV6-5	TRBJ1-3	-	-	CASTNLLSGNTIYF	TGTGCCAGCACCAACTTACTCTCTGGAAACACCATATATTTT
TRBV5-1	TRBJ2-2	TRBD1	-	CASSLEGQGAGELFF	TGCGCCAGCAGCCTGGAGGGACAGGGCGCCGGGGAGCTGTTTTTT
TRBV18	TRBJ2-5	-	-	CASSPPGAQETQYF	TGTGCCAGCTCACCACCGGGAGCCCAAGAGACCCAGTACTTC
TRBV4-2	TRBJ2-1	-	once	CASSQDGGPLYNEQFF	TGTGCCAGCAGCCAAGATGGAGGACCTCTCTACAATGAGCAGTTCTTC
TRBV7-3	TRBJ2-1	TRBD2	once	CASSPAGGSYNEQFF	TGTGCCAGCAGCCCAGCGGGGGGTTCCTACAATGAGCAGTTCTTC
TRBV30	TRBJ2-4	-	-	CAGTIGGLAKNIQYF	TGTGCCGGTACCATCGGAGGGCTGGCCAAAAACATTCAGTACTTC
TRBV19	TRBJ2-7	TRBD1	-	CASSTSGTGGREQYF	TGTGCCAGTAGTACCTCCGGGACAGGGGGTCGCGAGCAGTACTTC
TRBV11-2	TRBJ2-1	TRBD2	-	CASSPRLAGSGNEQFF	TGTGCCAGCAGCCCCAGACTAGCGGGGAGTGGCAATGAGCAGTTCTTC
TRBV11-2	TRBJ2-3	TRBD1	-	CASRKDRASSDTQYF	TGTGCCAGCAGAAAAGACAGGGCGTCAAGTGATACGCAGTATTTT
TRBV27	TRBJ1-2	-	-	CASTSGAYGYTF	TGTGCCAGCACTTCTGGAGCCTATGGCTACACCTTC
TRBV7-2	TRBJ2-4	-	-	CASSPDPTNNIQYF	TGTGCCAGCAGCCCGGATCCGACAAACAACATTCAGTACTTC
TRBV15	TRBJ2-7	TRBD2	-	CATSREAGTRRYEQYF	TGTGCCACCAGCAGAGAAGCCGGGACTAGACGCTACGAGCAGTACTTC
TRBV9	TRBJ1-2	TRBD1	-	CASSVDETGGRGYTF	TGTGCCAGCAGCGTAGATGAGACAGGGGGACGAGGCTACACCTTC
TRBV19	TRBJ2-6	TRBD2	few	CASSMGGTGANVLTF	TGTGCCAGTAGTATGGGGGGGACTGGGGCCAACGTCCTGACTTTC
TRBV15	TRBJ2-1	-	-	CATSSGRNIYNEQFF	TGTGCCACCAGCAGTGGGAGGAACATTTACAATGAGCAGTTCTTC
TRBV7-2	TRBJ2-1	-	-	CASSLSKGAYNEQFF	TGTGCCAGCAGCTTATCGAAGGGGGCCTACAATGAGCAGTTCTTC
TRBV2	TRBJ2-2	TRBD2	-	CASSFSRLAGGSGELFF	TGTGCCAGCAGTTTTAGCAGACTAGCGGGAGGTTCCGGGGAGCTGTTTTTT
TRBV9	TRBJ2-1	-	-	CASSVVGQTSYNEQFF	TGTGCCAGCAGCGTAGTGGGGCAGACCTCCTACAATGAGCAGTTCTTC
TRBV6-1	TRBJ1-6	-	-	CASSAPGNSPLHF	TGTGCCAGCAGTGCGCCAGGAAATTCACCCCTCCACTTT
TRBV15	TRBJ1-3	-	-	CATSRGGLRQLSGNTIYF	TGTGCCACCAGCAGAGGAGGGTTGCGGCAGCTCTCTGGAAACACCATATATTTT
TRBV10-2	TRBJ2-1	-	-	CASSVGVINEQFF	TGCGCCAGCAGTGTTGGAGTTATCAATGAGCAGTTCTTC
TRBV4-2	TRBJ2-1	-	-	CASSQGDRSQEQFF	TGTGCCAGCAGCCAAGGCGATAGGAGCCAAGAGCAGTTCTTC
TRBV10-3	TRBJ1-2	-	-	CAISAGSSSRGYTF	TGTGCCATCAGTGCCGGGTCCTCCTCGAGGGGCTACACCTTC
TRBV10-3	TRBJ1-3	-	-	CAISRQPSSGNTIYF	TGTGCCATCAGCCGACAGCCCAGCTCTGGAAACACCATATATTTT
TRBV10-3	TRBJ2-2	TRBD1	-	CAISGRTGGTGELFF	TGTGCCATCAGTGGTCGGACAGGGGGCACCGGGGAGCTGTTTTTT
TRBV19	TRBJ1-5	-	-	CASSGGVVQPQHF	TGTGCCAGTAGTGGGGGGGTTGTTCAGCCCCAGCATTTT
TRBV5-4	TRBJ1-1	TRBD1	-	CASSSPRTGNTEAFF	TGTGCCAGCAGCTCTCCCCGGACAGGGAACACTGAAGCTTTCTTT
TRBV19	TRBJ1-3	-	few	CASRKLNTIYF	TGTGCCAGTCGTAAACTGAACACCATATATTTT
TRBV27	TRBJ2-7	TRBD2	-	CASSPQSGSEQYF	TGTGCCAGCAGCCCCCAAAGCGGGAGCGAGCAGTACTTC
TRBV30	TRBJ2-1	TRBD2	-	CAWRDLAGIYNEQFF	TGTGCCTGGAGAGACCTAGCGGGGATCTACAATGAGCAGTTCTTC
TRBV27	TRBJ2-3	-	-	CASTPGLPSTDTQYF	TGTGCCAGCACCCCAGGGCTTCCTAGCACAGATACGCAGTATTTT
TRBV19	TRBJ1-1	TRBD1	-	CASSITGTGVDEAFF	TGTGCCAGTAGTATTACGGGGACAGGGGTAGATGAAGCTTTCTTT
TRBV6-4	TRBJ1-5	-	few	CASSEQGTREISNQPQHF	TGTGCCAGCAGTGAGCAAGGCACACGGGAGATTAGCAATCAGCCCCAGCATTTT
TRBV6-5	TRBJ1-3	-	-	CASSGQFTGNTIYF	TGTGCCAGCAGTGGACAGTTCACTGGAAACACCATATATTTT
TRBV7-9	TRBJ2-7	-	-	CASSPRSHEQYF	TGTGCCAGCAGCCCCCGGTCCCACGAGCAGTACTTC
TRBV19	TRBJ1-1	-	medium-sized	CASSIEDLQGLNTEAFF	TGTGCCAGTAGTATAGAAGACTTACAGGGCCTGAACACTGAAGCTTTCTTT
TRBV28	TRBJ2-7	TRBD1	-	CASSLLGGLGEQYF	TGTGCCAGCAGTTTATTAGGGGGCCTGGGCGAGCAGTACTTC
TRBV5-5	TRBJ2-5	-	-	CASSGGLTAYPLYF	TGTGCCAGCAGCGGCGGACTAACCGCCTATCCCCTCTACTTC
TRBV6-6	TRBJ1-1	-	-	CASRPYLDGGNTEAFF	TGTGCCAGCAGACCTTATTTAGACGGAGGAAACACTGAAGCTTTCTTT